The sequence of this T cell receptor beta chain was determined in a study of Ad26.COV2.S vaccination and SARS-CoV-2 variants. Study-wide context: In the study, Ad26.COV2.S was injected intramuscularly once, or twice 56 days apart. Study-level findings and limits: Assessments of TCR breadth and depth may have underestimated the total T cell responses.

Treatment of the sample: some 20 received Ad26.COV2.S at low or high dose, single or two shots; about 5 received placebo; per-sample allocation not given. Vaccine and placebo recipients were sampled on day 63 after the first injection. Note on this clone: Its antigen is still unknown.

CDR1 SGHDT and CDR2 YYEEEE come from the germline V gene. This CDR3 region has 16 residues. The V gene end was trimmed by 1 base and the J gene end by 9 bases; junction bases not matched to a gene: 7. Sequenced by immunoSEQ multiplex PCR; TCRdb stores in-frame clones only, minus some. The data show approximately 250,000 clones, around 88% seen once. The sample in question was peripheral blood, obtained in a trial of Ad26.COV2.S vaccine versus placebo. This receptor was obtained from a person aged 18-60 years who received the Ad26.COV2.S COVID-19 vaccine or a placebo. The rearrangement uses TRBV5-6 and TRBJ2-1; 13 bases are a match to TRBD2. CDR3 loop: CASSLFVLAGGTEQFF. CDR3 nucleotides: TGTGCCAGCAGCTTGTTCGTACTAGCGGGGGGGACTGAGCAGTTCTTC.